The 21 T cell receptor beta chains below were found in one sample sequenced in a study of graft-versus-host responses after intestinal transplantation. TCRdb's table, derived via immunoSEQ multiplex PCR, lists solely in-frame clones and lacks some. The sample lists about 120,000 clones; about nine tenths were seen once. For these receptors, no antigen is known. Sequencing used unstimulated CD4+ T cells sorted from spleen or lymph node cells, obtained before intestinal transplant. All receptors come from a human donor who received an intestinal transplant.

This chain links TRBV6-5 with TRBJ2-7; no clear D. Germline-derived CDR1 and CDR2 are MNHEY and SVGAGI. With 6 bases removed from V and 1 base from J, the gap between germline ends came to 10 bases. The CDR3 contains 13 residues. The CDR3 sequence: CASRPERSYEQYF. Here the CDR3 DNA reads TGTGCCAGCAGGCCTGAGAGATCCTACGAGCAGTACTTC.

V is TRBV19 and J is TRBJ2-3; weak D call: TRBD1 (5 bases). The CDR3 consists of 12 residues. Per germline, CDR1 LNHDA and CDR2 SQIVND (reference sequence). V was pared by 6 bases and J by 3 bases, with 7 bases between. The CDR3 region has the DNA TGTGCCAGTAGCCGACAGACAGATACGCAGTATTTT. Translating gives CASSRQTDTQYF.

This rearrangement joins TRBV6-6 to TRBJ2-3; no firm D call. The V gene's germline CDR1 is MNHNY and CDR2 SVGAGI (reference sequence). The CDR3 has 11 amino acids. Trimming stripped 6 bases from V and 4 bases from J, with 5 bases between. CDR3 coding DNA: TGTGCCAGCAGCACGGCAGATACGCAGTATTTT. It translates to CASSTADTQYF.

The chain links TRBV6-1 to TRBJ1-5; D is undetermined. The CDR3 spans 14 residues. Germline V gene data show CDR1 as MNHNS and CDR2 as SASEGT. The germline V and J ends were trimmed by 0 bases and 3 bases, with 6 bases remaining between them. CDR3 residues: CASSEATPNQPQHF. Here the CDR3 DNA reads TGTGCCAGCAGTGAAGCGACACCCAATCAGCCCCAGCATTTT.

The rearrangement joins TRBV6-1 to TRBJ2-7; the match to TRBD2 covers 9 bases. Germline loops: CDR1 MNHNS, CDR2 SASEGT. After removal of 1 base from V and 4 bases from J, the junction contained 8 bases not matched to a gene. The CDR3 totals 16 residues. The CDR3 sequence is CASSEVETSGGYEQYF. DNA for the CDR3: TGTGCCAGCAGTGAAGTCGAGACTAGCGGTGGGTACGAGCAGTACTTC.

The chain uses TRBV6-1 and TRBJ1-5; 7 bases are shared with TRBD1. Losses at the gene ends were 7 bases for V and 3 bases for J; bases not matched to a gene: 6. Germline V gene data show CDR1 as MNHNS and CDR2 as SASEGT. This CDR3 is 14 amino acids long. The DNA of the CDR3 is TGTGCCAGCACAGACAGGGAAGACAATCAGCCCCAGCATTTT. The encoded protein is CASTDREDNQPQHF.

The chain has TRBV12-5 and TRBJ2-6; 10 bases match TRBD1. Germline V lookup: CDR1 LGHNT, CDR2 FRNRAP. The junction had 7 bases not matched to a gene; V was cut back by 2 bases and J by 0 bases. CDR3 size: 19 residues. CDR3 nucleotide sequence: TGTGCTAGTGGTTTGACACCGGGACAGGGGTACTCTGGGGCCAACGTCCTGACTTTC. Residues: CASGLTPGQGYSGANVLTF. Full variable domain (missing parts from reference TRBV12-5 and TRBJ2-6): DARVTQTPRHKVTEMGQEVTMRCQPILGHNTVFWYRQTMMQGLELLAYFRNRAPLDDSGMPKDRFSAEMPDATLATLKIQPSEPRDSAVYFCASGLTPGQGYSGANVLTFGAGSRLTVL.

The V gene is TRBV6-1, the J gene TRBJ1-2, with D perhaps matching TRBD1 (6 bases). This CDR3 spans 15 amino acids. Germline loops: CDR1 MNHNS, CDR2 SASEGT. V was cut by 7 bases and J by 3 bases, with 18 bases left in between. The CDR3 DNA reads TGTGCCAGCACTCCTGGGCCCAGGGGCGACTATGGCTACACCTTC. Translation gives CASTPGPRGDYGYTF.

This clone was recorded once. Here the CDR3 reads CASIRDRTLNTGELFF. In DNA, the CDR3 is TGTGCCAGCATAAGGGACAGGACTCTGAACACCGGGGAGCTGTTTTTT. V gene TRBV2 combines with J gene TRBJ2-2, with 8 bases fitting TRBD1. V lost 7 bases and J lost 1; bases outside the gene matches: 8. Germline V gives CDR1 SNHLY, CDR2 FYNNEI. This CDR3 region has 16 residues.

The chain employs TRBV7-6 and TRBJ2-7; possibly TRBD1 for D (5 bases). Looked up from germline, CDR1 is SGHVS and CDR2 is FNYEAQ. The CDR3 covers 15 residues. Trimming took 1 base from V and 3 from J, leaving 13 bases between them. The CDR3 region is CASSLVDSPYYEQYF. The CDR3 nucleotides are TGTGCCAGCAGCTTAGTTGACAGCCCTTACTACGAGCAGTACTTC.

This chain uses TRBV7-9 with TRBJ1-1, with TRBD1 as a possible D gene (5 bases). The CDR3 covers 13 residues. Germline lookup yields CDR1 SEHNR and CDR2 FQNEAQ (reference sequence). The germline V and J ends were trimmed by 8 bases and 7 bases, with 17 bases remaining between them. In DNA form, the CDR3 reads TGTGCCAGCCTCCAGGGTCCCCTAGGTGAAGCTTTCTTT. Protein sequence: CASLQGPLGEAFF. Variable domain in full (rest from reference TRBV7-9 and TRBJ1-1): DTGVSQNPRHKITKRGQNVTFRCDPISEHNRLYWYRQTLGQGPEFLTYFQNEAQLEKSRLLSDRFSAERPKGSFSTLEIQRTEQGDSAMYLCASLQGPLGEAFFGQGTRLTVV.

V usage is TRBV15 and J usage is TRBJ2-1, with D tentatively TRBD2 (5 bases). Deletions cut 0 bases from V and 5 bases from J, with 8 bases between. This CDR3 region has 14 residues. Germline CDR1 reads LNHNV; CDR2 reads YYDKDF (reference sequence). CDR3 residues: CATSRDLGDNEQFF. The CDR3 region has the DNA TGTGCCACCAGCAGAGACCTCGGGGACAATGAGCAGTTCTTC.

The rearrangement links TRBV4-1 to TRBJ2-4; 12 bases are shared with TRBD2. The CDR3 is made up of 19 amino acids. Trimming at V came to 1 base and at J to 0 bases, leaving 7 bases not matched to a gene. Germline CDR1 and CDR2: MGHRA and YSYEKL. The CDR3 protein is CASSQGTSGRTLAKNIQYF. CDR3 coding DNA: TGCGCCAGCAGCCAAGGAACTAGCGGGAGGACTTTAGCCAAAAACATTCAGTACTTC.

The genes are TRBV28 and TRBJ2-2; D possibly corresponds to TRBD1 (5 bases). CDR1 and CDR2 (germline): MDHEN, SYDVKM. The V end was cut by 2 bases, the J end by 4 bases, with 17 bases between. The CDR3 consists of 17 residues. The CDR3 sequence is CASSLSGAVLSTGELFF. For the CDR3, the DNA is TGTGCCAGCAGTTTAAGTGGGGCGGTTTTGAGCACCGGGGAGCTGTTTTTT.

The chain couples TRBV5-1 to TRBJ2-7; D is perhaps TRBD1 (5 bases). This CDR3 is 15 amino acids long. Germline V CDR1 and CDR2: SGHRS, YFSETQ. The V and J ends lost 1 base and 0 bases respectively, with 11 bases between them. CDR3 region: CASSLRGTNSYEQYF. CDR3 DNA: TGCGCCAGCAGCTTGAGGGGCACCAACTCCTACGAGCAGTACTTC.

This CDR3 reads CASSVNSGNTIYF. In DNA form, the CDR3 reads TGTGCCAGCAGTGTAAATTCTGGAAACACCATATATTTT. This chain links TRBV6-1 with TRBJ1-3; D is undetermined. Trimming removed 4 bases from V and 1 base from J, with 5 bases in between. This CDR3 has 13 residues. Germline V gene data show CDR1 as MNHNS and CDR2 as SASEGT.

The CDR3, as DNA: TGTGCCAGCAGCTCGAGTCGTAGCGGGGGGCACTACAATGAGCAGTTCTTC. Translated, it gives CASSSSRSGGHYNEQFF. The chain joins TRBV7-2 to TRBJ2-1; 10 nucleotides agree with TRBD2. With 4 bases clipped from V and 3 bases from J, the junction kept 9 bases outside the gene matches. In germline, CDR1 is SGHTA, CDR2 FQGNSA. The CDR3 sequence is 17 residues long.

The chain carries TRBV2 and TRBJ2-2, with 11 bases fitting TRBD2. CDR3 length: 17 residues. V lost 2 bases to trimming and J lost 6 bases; unmatched junction nucleotides: 8. Looked up from germline, CDR1 is SNHLY and CDR2 is FYNNEI. In DNA form, the CDR3 reads TGTGCCAGCAGTGAATTCCCTAGCGGGGGGTTATCCGGGGAGCTGTTTTTT. Its protein product is CASSEFPSGGLSGELFF.

This rearrangement joins TRBV28 to TRBJ1-5; D is possibly TRBD1 (5 bases). The germline CDR1 and CDR2 sequences are MDHEN and SYDVKM. The CDR3 contains 14 residues. Trimming stripped 1 base from V and 7 bases from J, with 11 bases between. Written as DNA, the CDR3 is TGTGCCAGCAGTTTATACGACAGCCGGCAGCCCCAGCATTTT. As protein: CASSLYDSRQPQHF.

The rearrangement links TRBV5-1 to TRBJ2-1, with 9 nucleotides matching TRBD1. The CDR3 is 18 residues long. V was pared by 0 bases and J by 1 base, with 8 bases of the junction left unmatched. Germline V gene sequence: CDR1 SGHRS, CDR2 YFSETQ. For the CDR3, the DNA is TGCGCCAGCAGCTTGGGGACGGGACAGGGTTTGTCCTACAATGAGCAGTTCTTC. Translation: CASSLGTGQGLSYNEQFF.

This chain joins TRBV20-1 and TRBJ2-1, with D unresolved. This CDR3 has 11 amino acids. Germline-derived CDR1 and CDR2 are DFQATT and SNEGSKA (reference sequence). With 3 bases removed from V and 9 bases from J, the gap between germline ends came to 9 bases. The CDR3 loop is CSASSSPEQFF. The DNA for the CDR3 is TGCAGTGCTAGTTCCAGTCCTGAGCAGTTCTTC.